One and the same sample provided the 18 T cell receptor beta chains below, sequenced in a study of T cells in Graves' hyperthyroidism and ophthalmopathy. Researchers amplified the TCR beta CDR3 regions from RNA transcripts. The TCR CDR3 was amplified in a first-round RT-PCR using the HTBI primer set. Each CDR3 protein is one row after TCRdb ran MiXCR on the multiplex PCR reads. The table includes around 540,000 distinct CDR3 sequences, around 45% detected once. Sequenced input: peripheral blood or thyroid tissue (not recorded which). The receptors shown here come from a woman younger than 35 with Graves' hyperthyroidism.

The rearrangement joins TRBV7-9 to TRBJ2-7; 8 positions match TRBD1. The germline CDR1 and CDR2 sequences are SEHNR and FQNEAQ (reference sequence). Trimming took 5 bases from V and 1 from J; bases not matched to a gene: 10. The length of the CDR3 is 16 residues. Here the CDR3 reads CASSQDIGTGSYEQYF. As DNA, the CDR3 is TGTGCCAGCAGCCAAGATATTGGGACAGGATCCTACGAGCAGTACTTC.

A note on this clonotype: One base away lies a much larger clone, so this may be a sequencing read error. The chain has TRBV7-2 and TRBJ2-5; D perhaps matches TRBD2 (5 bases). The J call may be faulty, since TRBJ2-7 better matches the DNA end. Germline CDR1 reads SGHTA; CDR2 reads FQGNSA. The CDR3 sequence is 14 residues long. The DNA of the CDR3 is TGTGCCAGCAGCGTCACCGGGAACTCCTGCGAGCAGTACTTC. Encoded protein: CASSVTGNSCEQYF.

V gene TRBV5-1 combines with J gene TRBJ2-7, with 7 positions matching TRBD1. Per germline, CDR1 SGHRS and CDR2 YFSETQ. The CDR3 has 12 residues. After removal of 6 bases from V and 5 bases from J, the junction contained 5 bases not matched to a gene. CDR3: CASTDRKNEQYF. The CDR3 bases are TGCGCCAGCACGGACAGGAAGAACGAGCAGTACTTC.

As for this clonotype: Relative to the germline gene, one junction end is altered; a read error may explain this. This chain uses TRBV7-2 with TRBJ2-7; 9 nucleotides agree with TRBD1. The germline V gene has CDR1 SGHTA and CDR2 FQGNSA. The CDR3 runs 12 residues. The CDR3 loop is CASSTGGAEQYF. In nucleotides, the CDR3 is TGCGCCAGCAGCACAGGGGGCGCGGAGCAGTACTTC.

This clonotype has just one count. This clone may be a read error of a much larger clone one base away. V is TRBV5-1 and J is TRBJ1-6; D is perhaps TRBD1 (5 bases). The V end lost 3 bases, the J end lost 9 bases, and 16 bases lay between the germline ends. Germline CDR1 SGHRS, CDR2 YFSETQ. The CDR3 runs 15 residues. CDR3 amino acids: CASSSGTADASPLHF. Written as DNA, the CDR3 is TGCGCCAGCAGCTCCGGGACGGCCGACGCTTCACCCCTCCACTTT.

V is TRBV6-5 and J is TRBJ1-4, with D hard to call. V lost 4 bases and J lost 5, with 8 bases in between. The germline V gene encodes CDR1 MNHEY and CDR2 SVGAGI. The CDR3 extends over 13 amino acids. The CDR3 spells CASSSGLNEKLFF. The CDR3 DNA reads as TGTGCCAGCAGTTCGGGCCTAAATGAAAAACTGTTTTTT.

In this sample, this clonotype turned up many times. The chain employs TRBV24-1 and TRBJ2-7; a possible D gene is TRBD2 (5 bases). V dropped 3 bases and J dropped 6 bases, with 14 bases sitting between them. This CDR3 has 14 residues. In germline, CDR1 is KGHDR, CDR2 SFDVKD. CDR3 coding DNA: TGTGCCACCAGTGATACAAGGCCGCGGGCCGAGCAGTACTTC. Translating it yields CATSDTRPRAEQYF.

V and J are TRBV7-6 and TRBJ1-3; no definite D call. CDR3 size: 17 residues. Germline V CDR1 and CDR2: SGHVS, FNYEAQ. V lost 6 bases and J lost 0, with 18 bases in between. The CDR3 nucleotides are TGTGCCAGCAGTGACAACCGGAGGGTAAACTCTGGAAACACCATATATTTT. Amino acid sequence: CASSDNRRVNSGNTIYF.

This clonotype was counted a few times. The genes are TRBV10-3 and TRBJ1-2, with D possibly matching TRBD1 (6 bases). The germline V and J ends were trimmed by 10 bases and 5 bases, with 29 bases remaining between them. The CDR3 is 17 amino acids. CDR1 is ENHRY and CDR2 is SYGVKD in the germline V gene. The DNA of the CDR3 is TGTGCCAGCACCCGCCTTACGGTCCAGGGGACTCGTTATGGCTACACCTTC. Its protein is CASTRLTVQGTRYGYTF.

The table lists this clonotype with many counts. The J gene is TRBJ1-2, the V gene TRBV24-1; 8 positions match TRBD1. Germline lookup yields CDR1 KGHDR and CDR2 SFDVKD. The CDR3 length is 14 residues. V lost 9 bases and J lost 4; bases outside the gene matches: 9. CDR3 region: CATSPRTGSYGYTF. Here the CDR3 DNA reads TGTGCCACCTCTCCGCGGACAGGGTCCTATGGCTACACCTTC.

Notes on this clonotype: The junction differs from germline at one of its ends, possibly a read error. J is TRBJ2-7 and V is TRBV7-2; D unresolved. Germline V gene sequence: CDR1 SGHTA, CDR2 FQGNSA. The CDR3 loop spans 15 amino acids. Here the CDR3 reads CASSQDRSQSYKQYF. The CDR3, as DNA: TGTGCCAGCAGCCAAGATCGCTCCCAAAGCTACAAGCAGTACTTC.

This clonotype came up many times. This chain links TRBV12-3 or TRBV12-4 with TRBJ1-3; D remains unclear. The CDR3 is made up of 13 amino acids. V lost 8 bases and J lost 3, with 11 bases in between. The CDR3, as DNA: TGTGCCAGCCGCCGGGGTAGTGGAAACACCATATATTTT. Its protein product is CASRRGSGNTIYF.

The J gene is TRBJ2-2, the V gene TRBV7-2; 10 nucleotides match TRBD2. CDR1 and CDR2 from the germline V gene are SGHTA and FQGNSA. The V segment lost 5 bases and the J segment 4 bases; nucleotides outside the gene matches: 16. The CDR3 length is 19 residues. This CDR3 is CASSRRTSGSHKTTGELFF. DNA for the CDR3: TGTGCCAGCAGCCGGCGGACTAGCGGCTCCCACAAAACCACCGGGGAGCTGTTTTTT. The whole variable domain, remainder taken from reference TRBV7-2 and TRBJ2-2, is GAGVSQSPSNKVTEKGKDVELRCDPISGHTALYWYRQSLGQGLEFLIYFQGNSAPDKSGLPSDRFSAERTGGSVSTLTIQRTQQEDSAVYLCASSRRTSGSHKTTGELFFGEGSRLTVL.

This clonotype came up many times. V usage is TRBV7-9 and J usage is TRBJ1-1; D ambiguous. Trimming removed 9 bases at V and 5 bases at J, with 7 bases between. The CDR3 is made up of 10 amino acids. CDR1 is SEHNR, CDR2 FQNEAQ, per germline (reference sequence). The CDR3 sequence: CASESTEAFF. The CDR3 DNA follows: TGTGCCAGTGAAAGTACTGAAGCTTTCTTT. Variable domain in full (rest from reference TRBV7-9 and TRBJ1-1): DTGVSQNPRHKITKRGQNVTFRCDPISEHNRLYWYRQTLGQGPEFLTYFQNEAQLEKSRLLSDRFSAERPKGSFSTLEIQRTEQGDSAMYLCASESTEAFFGQGTRLTVV.

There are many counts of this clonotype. The CDR3 is CSVEFSSGSYEQYF. The CDR3 bases are TGCAGCGTTGAATTCTCTAGCGGGAGTTACGAGCAGTACTTC. This sequence joins TRBV29-1 and TRBJ2-7, with 10 positions matching TRBD2. Trimming took 2 bases from V and 4 from J; bases not matched to a gene: 5. CDR1 is SQVTM, CDR2 ANQGSEA, per germline. The CDR3 sequence is 14 residues long.

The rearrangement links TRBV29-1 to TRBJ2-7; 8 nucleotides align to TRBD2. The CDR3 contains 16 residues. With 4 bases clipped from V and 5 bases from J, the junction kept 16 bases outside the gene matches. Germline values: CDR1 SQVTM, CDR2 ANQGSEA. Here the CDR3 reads CSVGGVGASGLNEQYF. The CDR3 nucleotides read TGCAGCGTTGGGGGGGTGGGGGCTAGCGGGCTCAACGAGCAGTACTTC.

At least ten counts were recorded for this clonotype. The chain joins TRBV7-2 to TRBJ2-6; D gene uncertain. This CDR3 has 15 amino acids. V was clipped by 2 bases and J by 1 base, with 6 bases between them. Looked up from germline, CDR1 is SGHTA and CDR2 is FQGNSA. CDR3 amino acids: CASSLMRSGANVLTF. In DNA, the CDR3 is TGTGCCAGCAGCTTAATGCGGTCTGGGGCCAACGTCCTGACTTTC.

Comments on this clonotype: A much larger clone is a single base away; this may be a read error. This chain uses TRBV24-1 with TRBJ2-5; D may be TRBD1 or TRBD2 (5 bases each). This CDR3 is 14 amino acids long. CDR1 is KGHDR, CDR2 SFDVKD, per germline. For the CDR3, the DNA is TGTGCCACCGGTGAACCTTGGGGGAAGGAGACCCAGTACTTC. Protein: CATGEPWGKETQYF.